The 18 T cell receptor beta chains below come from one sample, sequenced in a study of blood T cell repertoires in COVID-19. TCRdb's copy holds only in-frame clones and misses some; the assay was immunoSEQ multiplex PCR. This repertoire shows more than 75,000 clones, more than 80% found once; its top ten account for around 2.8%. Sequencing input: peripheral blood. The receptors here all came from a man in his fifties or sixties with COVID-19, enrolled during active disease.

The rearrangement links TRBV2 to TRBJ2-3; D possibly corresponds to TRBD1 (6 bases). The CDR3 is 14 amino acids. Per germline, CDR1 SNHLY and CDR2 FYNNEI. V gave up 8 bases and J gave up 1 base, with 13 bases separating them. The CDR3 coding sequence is TGTGCCAGCTCCCGGGACAAAGGCACAGATACGCAGTATTTT. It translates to CASSRDKGTDTQYF.

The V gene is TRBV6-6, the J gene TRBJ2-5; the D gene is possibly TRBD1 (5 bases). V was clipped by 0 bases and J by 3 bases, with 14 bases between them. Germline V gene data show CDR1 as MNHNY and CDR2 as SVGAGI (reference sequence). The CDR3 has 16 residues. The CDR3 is CASSYSFRVQEETQYF. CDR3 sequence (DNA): TGTGCCAGCAGTTACTCGTTCAGGGTTCAAGAAGAGACCCAGTACTTC.

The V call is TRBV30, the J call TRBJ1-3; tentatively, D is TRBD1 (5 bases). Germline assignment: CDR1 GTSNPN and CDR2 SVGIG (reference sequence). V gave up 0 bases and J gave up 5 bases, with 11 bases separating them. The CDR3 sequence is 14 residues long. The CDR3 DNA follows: TGTGCCTGGAGTGTGGGGCAGGGAAGAAACACCATATATTTT. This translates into CAWSVGQGRNTIYF.

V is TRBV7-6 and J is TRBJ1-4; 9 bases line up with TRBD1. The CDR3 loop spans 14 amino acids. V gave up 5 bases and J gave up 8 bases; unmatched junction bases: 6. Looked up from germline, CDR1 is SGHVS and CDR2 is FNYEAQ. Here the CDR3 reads CASSQGQGREKLFF. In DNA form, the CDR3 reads TGTGCCAGCAGCCAGGGACAGGGAAGGGAAAAACTGTTTTTT.

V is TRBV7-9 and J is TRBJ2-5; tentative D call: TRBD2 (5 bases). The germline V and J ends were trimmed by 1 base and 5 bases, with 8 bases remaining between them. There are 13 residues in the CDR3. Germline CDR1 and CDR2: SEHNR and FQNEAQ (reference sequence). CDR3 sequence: CASSLGGYETQYF. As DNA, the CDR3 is TGTGCCAGCAGCTTAGGCGGGTACGAGACCCAGTACTTC.

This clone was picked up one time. The CDR3 coding sequence is TGTGCCAGCTCACAGCAGGGGCCCAGCACAGATACGCAGTATTTT. It specifies CASSQQGPSTDTQYF. The V call is TRBV18, the J call TRBJ2-3; a weak D match, TRBD1 (6 bases). Trimming took 4 bases from V and 0 from J, leaving 11 bases between them. This CDR3 contains 15 residues. The V gene's germline CDR1 is KGHSH and CDR2 LQKENI.

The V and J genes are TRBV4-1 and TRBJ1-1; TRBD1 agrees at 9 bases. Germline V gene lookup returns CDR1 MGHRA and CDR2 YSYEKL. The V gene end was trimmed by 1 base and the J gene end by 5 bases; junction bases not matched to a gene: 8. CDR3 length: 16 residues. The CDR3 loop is CASSQGRDRVGTEAFF. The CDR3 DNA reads TGCGCCAGCAGCCAAGGTCGGGACAGGGTCGGGACTGAAGCTTTCTTT.

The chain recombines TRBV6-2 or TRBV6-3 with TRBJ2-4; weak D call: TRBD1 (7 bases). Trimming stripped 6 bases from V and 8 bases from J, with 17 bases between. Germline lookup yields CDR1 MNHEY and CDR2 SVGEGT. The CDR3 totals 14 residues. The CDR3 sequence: CASSPGDDRDIQYF. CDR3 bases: TGTGCCAGCAGCCCGGGGGACGACAGGGACATTCAGTACTTC.

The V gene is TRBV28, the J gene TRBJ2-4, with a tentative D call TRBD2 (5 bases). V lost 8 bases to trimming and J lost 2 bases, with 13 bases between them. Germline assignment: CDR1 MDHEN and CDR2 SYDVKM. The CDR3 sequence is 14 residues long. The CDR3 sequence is CASHGVGTKNIQYF. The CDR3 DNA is TGTGCCAGCCACGGGGTGGGTACCAAAAACATTCAGTACTTC.

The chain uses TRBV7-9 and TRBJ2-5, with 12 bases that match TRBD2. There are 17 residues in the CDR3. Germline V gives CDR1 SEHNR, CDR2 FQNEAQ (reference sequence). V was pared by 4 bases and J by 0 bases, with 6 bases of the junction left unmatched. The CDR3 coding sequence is TGTGCCAGCAGCTCACGTCTAGCGGGGGGGTACCAAGAGACCCAGTACTTC. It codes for CASSSRLAGGYQETQYF. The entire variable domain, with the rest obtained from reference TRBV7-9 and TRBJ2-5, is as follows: DTGVSQNPRHKITKRGQNVTFRCDPISEHNRLYWYRQTLGQGPEFLTYFQNEAQLEKSRLLSDRFSAERPKGSFSTLEIQRTEQGDSAMYLCASSSRLAGGYQETQYFGPGTRLLVL.

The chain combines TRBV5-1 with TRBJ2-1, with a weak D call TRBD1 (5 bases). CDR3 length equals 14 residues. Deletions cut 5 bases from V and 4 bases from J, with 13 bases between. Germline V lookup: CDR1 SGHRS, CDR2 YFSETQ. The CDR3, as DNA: TGCGCCAGCAGACGAGACAGAGAGTACAATGAGCAGTTCTTC. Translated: CASRRDREYNEQFF.

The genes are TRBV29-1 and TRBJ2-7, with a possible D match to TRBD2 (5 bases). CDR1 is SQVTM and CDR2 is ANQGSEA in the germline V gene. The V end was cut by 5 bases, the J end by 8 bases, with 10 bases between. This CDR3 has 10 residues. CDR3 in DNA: TGCAGCGTTTCCTACGGGAAGCAGTACTTC. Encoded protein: CSVSYGKQYF.

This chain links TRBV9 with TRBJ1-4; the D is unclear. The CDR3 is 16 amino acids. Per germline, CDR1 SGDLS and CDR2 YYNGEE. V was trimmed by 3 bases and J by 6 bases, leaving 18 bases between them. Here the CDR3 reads CASSANSGNLDEKLFF. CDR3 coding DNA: TGTGCCAGCAGCGCCAACTCGGGTAATCTTGATGAAAAACTGTTTTTT.

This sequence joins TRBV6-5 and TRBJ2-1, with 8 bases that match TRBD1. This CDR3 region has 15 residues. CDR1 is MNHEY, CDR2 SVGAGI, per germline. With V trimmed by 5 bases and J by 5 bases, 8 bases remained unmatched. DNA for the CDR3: TGTGCCAGCAGTCCCGGGACAGGACCCCACAATGAGCAGTTCTTC. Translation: CASSPGTGPHNEQFF.

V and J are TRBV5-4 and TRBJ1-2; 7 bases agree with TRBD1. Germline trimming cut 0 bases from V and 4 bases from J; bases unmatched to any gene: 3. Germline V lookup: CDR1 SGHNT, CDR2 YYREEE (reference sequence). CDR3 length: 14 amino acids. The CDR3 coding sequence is TGTGCCAGCAGCTTGGGGGGGACAGTCTATGGCTACACCTTC. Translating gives CASSLGGTVYGYTF.

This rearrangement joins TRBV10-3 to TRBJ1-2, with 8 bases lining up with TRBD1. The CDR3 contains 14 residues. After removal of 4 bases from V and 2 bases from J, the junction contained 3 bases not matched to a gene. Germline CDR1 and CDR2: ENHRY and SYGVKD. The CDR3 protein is CAISGAGGNYGYTF. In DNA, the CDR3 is TGTGCCATCAGTGGGGCAGGGGGCAACTATGGCTACACCTTC.

The DNA for the CDR3 is TGTGCCAGCAGTGAAGTTAGGGGCACTGAAGCTTTCTTT. Its protein is CASSEVRGTEAFF. The V and J genes are TRBV2 and TRBJ1-1; D may be TRBD1 (5 bases). V was pared by 1 base and J by 4 bases, with 7 bases between. This CDR3 region has 13 residues. CDR1 and CDR2 from the germline V gene are SNHLY and FYNNEI.

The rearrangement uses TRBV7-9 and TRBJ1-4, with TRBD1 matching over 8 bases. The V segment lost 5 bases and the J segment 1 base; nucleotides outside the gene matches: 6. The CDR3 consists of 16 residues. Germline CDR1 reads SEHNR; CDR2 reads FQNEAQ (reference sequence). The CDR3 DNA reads TGTGCCAGCAGCCGGCCGACAGGGGTAACTAATGAAAAACTGTTTTTT. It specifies CASSRPTGVTNEKLFF.